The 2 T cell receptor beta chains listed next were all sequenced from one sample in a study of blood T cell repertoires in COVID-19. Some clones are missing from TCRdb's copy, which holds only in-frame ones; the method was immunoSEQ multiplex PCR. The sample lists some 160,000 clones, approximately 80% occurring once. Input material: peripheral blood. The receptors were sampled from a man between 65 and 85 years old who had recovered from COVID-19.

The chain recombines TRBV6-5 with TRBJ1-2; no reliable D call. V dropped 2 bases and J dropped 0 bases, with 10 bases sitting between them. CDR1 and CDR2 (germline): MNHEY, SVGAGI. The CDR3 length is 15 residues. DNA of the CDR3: TGTGCCAGCAGTTACATGACAAAGACTAACTATGGCTACACCTTC. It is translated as CASSYMTKTNYGYTF.

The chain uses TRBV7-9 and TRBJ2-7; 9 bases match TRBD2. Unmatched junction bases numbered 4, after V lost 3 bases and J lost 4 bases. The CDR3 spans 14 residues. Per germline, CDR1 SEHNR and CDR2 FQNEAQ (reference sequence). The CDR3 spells CASSFERGVYEQYF. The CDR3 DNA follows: TGTGCCAGCAGCTTCGAGCGGGGGGTTTACGAGCAGTACTTC.